This T cell receptor beta chain was identified in a study of human T cells and chemical hapten exposure. Deletions cut 4 bases from V and 5 bases from J, with 14 bases between. This CDR3 comprises 14 residues. As to time point: patch test 1, 2 weeks after DPC sensitization. Treatment meaning: therapeutic diphenylcyclopropenone sensitization with weekly scalp DPC. MiXCR, run by TCRdb on the RACE reads, gives a single entry per CDR3 protein. This table holds about 340,000 distinct CDR3 sequences, around 7% found once. The clonotype originates from a woman under 30 with alopecia areata. Some clones in this sample may be carry-over from other donors' samples. The rearrangement links TRBV12-3 or TRBV12-4 to TRBJ1-1; a possible D gene is TRBD1 (6 bases). This material consisted of whole blood, taken in connection with sensitization to the hapten diphenylcyclopropenone (DPC). The CDR3, as DNA: TGTGCCAGCAGTTCGGTGGGGGGCGTTACTGAAGCTTTCTTT. As protein: CASSSVGGVTEAFF.